This TCR beta chain stems from a study of shared clonotypes between healthy human individuals. Findings and caveats of the study: In contrast to clonotypes shared by all four donors, non-shared clonotypes had lower generation probabilities. In having few donors, the study represented limited genetic and exposure-history diversity.

CDR1 and CDR2 from the germline V gene are SGDLS and YYNGEE. V trimming: 4 bases; J trimming: 6 bases; junction bases outside the gene matches: 8. The CDR3 is 15 amino acids. Samples underwent the assay at deep level. When replicate PCRs were run on sorted subsets, they used 200 to 250 ng DNA, about 30,000 T cell genomes. Clones were read by immunoSEQ multiplex PCR, and TCRdb kept only the in-frame ones, dropping some. The sample shows about 2,100,000 clones, 85% to 95% of them seen only once. Worth noting for this clone: Its antigen remains unknown.

Naive CD8 isolation took CD45RO-negative cells positively selected for CCR7 and excluded terminally differentiated effector memory CD45RA+ cells. This chain connects TRBV9 to TRBJ1-5, with 9 bases fitting TRBD1. Source material: naive CD8+ T cells from PBMCs. This TCR derives from a man younger than 35 in good health. Some clones in this sample may be carry-over from other donors' samples. The CDR3 sequence: CASSPEGGQGQPQHF. In nucleotides, the CDR3 is TGTGCCAGCAGCCCAGAGGGGGGACAGGGTCAGCCCCAGCATTTT. Based on the CDR3 plus reference TRBV9 and TRBJ1-5, the full variable domain is DSGVTQTPKHLITATGQRVTLRCSPRSGDLSVYWYQQSLDQGLQFLIQYYNGEERAKGNILERFSAQQFPDLHSELNLSSLELGDSALYFCASSPEGGQGQPQHFGDGTRLSIL.